This T cell receptor beta chain was retrieved from a study of CXCR3-negative and CXCR3-positive naive CD8 T cells. Study findings and constraints: Similar TRBV-TRBJ usage characterized naive CXCR3-negative and CXCR3-positive cells; memory cells differed. CXCR3-positive naive cells had TRB CDR3s that were more hydrophobic than CXCR3-negative naive cells had. The naive subsets expressed comparable surface CD5, and the authors inferred TCR strength from TRB CDR3 properties.

The CDR3 is 14 residues long. Germline loops: CDR1 SEHNR, CDR2 FQNEAQ (reference sequence). On this clonotype itself: Its target is unknown.

Carrying UMI labels, the TRB cDNA libraries were prepared through 5' RACE. TCRdb reprocessed the 5' RACE reads, with one entry per CDR3 protein and no DNA. The table gives tens of thousands of distinct CDR3 sequences; the top ten clones make up nearly 1.5% of it. Naive CD8+ T cells had a CD45RO-CCR7+CD27+CD95- phenotype. This rearrangement joins TRBV7-9 to TRBJ2-7. This clonotype was sampled from a human donor in good health. Some clones in this sample may be carry-over from other donors' samples. Sequencing input: naive CXCR3- CD8+ T cells from blood. Noted subset: CD45RO-CCR7+CD27+CD95- naive CD8+ T cells lacking CXCR3 (TNR3-). CDR3: CASRLSDGAYEQYF.